Each of the 28 T cell receptor beta chains below was sequenced from the same sample in a study of T cells in Graves' hyperthyroidism and ophthalmopathy. Amplification yielded TCR beta CDR3 regions, with RNA transcripts as the source. HTBI primers were employed in a first-round RT-PCR of the TCR CDR3. A single record per CDR3 protein comes from TCRdb applying MiXCR to the multiplex PCR reads. The sample gives a few hundred thousand distinct CDR3 sequences, 14% to 15% of which show up once; approximately 32% is in the top ten. The sample taken for sequencing was blood. These receptors were obtained from a woman aged 25 to 39 with Graves' hyperthyroidism.

V usage is TRBV20-1 and J usage is TRBJ1-4, with D maybe TRBD1 (5 bases). CDR3 length: 14 residues. Trimming took off 5 bases at V and 5 bases at J, with 15 bases between the two ends. In germline, CDR1 is DFQATT, CDR2 SNEGSKA (reference sequence). CDR3 sequence reads: CSAAPGTANEKLFF. Here the CDR3 DNA reads TGCAGTGCTGCCCCCGGGACGGCGAATGAAAAACTGTTTTTT.

At least ten counts were recorded for this clonotype. One junction end does not reproduce the germline sequence, and a read error may be involved. The V gene is TRBV5-1, the J gene TRBJ2-7, with 7 bases fitting TRBD2. The CDR3 is 13 amino acids. Germline-derived CDR1 and CDR2 are SGHRS and YFSETQ. The CDR3 is CASSLAGVYEQYF. As DNA, the CDR3 is TGTGCCAGCAGCTTGGCGGGAGTCTACGAGCAGTACTTC.

The gene calls are TRBV5-4 and TRBJ2-1, with TRBD2 matching 7 bases. Germline V gene data show CDR1 as SGHNT and CDR2 as YYREEE (reference sequence). V was clipped by 6 bases and J by 2 bases; unmatched bases: 17. This CDR3 is 18 amino acids long. This CDR3 reads CASTWGGASATTYNEQFF. The CDR3 nucleotides are TGTGCCAGCACCTGGGGAGGGGCTAGCGCTACGACCTACAATGAGCAGTTCTTC.

This clonotype was detected a few times. J is TRBJ1-1 and V is TRBV25-1; D gene uncertain. This CDR3 spans 13 amino acids. Germline values: CDR1 MGHDK, CDR2 SYGVNS. V was cut by 7 bases and J by 1 base, with 10 bases left in between. This chain's CDR3 is CASKKGGNTEAFF. CDR3 nucleotide sequence: TGTGCCAGCAAAAAGGGTGGGAACACTGAAGCTTTCTTT.

At least ten counts were recorded for this clonotype. The chain joins TRBV11-1 to TRBJ2-7, with TRBD1 identical over 7 bases. V shed 5 bases and J 4 bases; nucleotides not matched to a gene: 11. The CDR3 is 15 residues long. Germline V gene lookup returns CDR1 SGHAT and CDR2 FQDESV (reference sequence). CDR3: CASSLTPGQQYEQYF. CDR3 nucleotides: TGTGCCAGCAGCCTCACGCCGGGACAGCAATACGAGCAGTACTTC.

There are a few counts of this clonotype. The chain is built from TRBV2 and TRBJ2-5, with 8 bases aligning to TRBD1. CDR1 and CDR2 from the germline V gene are SNHLY and FYNNEI. The junction had 10 bases not matched to a gene; V was cut back by 11 bases and J by 5 bases. The CDR3 sequence is 13 residues long. The chain's CDR3 is CAVQTGERETQYF. The CDR3, as DNA: TGTGCCGTACAGACAGGGGAGCGGGAGACCCAGTACTTC.

Many counts were recorded for this clonotype. The chain is built from TRBV2 and TRBJ1-2, with 12 bases lining up with TRBD1. Germline-derived CDR1 and CDR2 are SNHLY and FYNNEI. The CDR3 runs to 18 residues. V trimming: 3 bases; J trimming: 6 bases; junction bases outside the gene matches: 14. The CDR3 sequence is CASSDDRDRGLSLDGYTF. The CDR3 DNA follows: TGTGCCAGCAGTGACGACCGGGACAGGGGGCTGTCCTTAGATGGCTACACCTTC.

This clonotype has just a few counts. The chain joins TRBV27 to TRBJ2-1; TRBD2 aligns across 9 bases. In germline, CDR1 is MNHEY, CDR2 SMNVEV (reference sequence). Trimming at V came to 2 bases and at J to 14 bases, leaving 7 bases not matched to a gene. CDR3 length equals 13 residues. CDR3 in amino acids: CASSLIAGGPEFF. CDR3 DNA: TGTGCCAGCAGTTTAATCGCGGGAGGGCCGGAGTTCTTC.

This clonotype was found a few times. The J gene is TRBJ2-7, the V gene TRBV28, with D tentatively TRBD2 (5 bases). The CDR3 runs 17 residues. V shed 2 bases and J shed 2 bases, with 19 bases lying between them. CDR1 and CDR2 (germline): MDHEN, SYDVKM. The CDR3 sequence: CASSLQNSVQTTYEQYF. CDR3 coding DNA: TGTGCCAGCAGTTTACAAAATTCGGTACAGACTACCTACGAGCAGTACTTC.

This clonotype was observed a few times. This may come from a read error, since a much larger clone is one base off. V is TRBV7-9 and J is TRBJ2-7, with a weak D call TRBD2 (6 bases). The germline V gene encodes CDR1 SEHNR and CDR2 FQNEAQ (reference sequence). V was cut by 4 bases and J by 6 bases, with 22 bases left in between. The CDR3 contains 16 residues. The CDR3 DNA is TGTGCCAGCAGCTACCCCCCGGGACTGGGGGTCTGCGAGCAGTACTTC. Translating it yields CASSYPPGLGVCEQYF.

This clonotype came up many times. This chain's CDR3 is CASSNKLGTSPYNEQFF. The CDR3 DNA reads TGTGCCAGCAGCAATAAACTCGGGACTAGCCCCTACAATGAGCAGTTCTTC. The chain links TRBV28 to TRBJ2-1, with 9 bases identical to TRBD2. The CDR3 covers 17 residues. The germline CDR1 and CDR2 sequences are MDHEN and SYDVKM. V shed 6 bases, J shed 2 bases, and the junction held 11 bases outside the gene matches.

The gene calls are TRBV27 and TRBJ2-1, with 10 bases fitting TRBD2. The V gene end was trimmed by 5 bases and the J gene end by 6 bases; junction bases not matched to a gene: 10. The CDR3 sequence is 16 residues long. The germline CDR1 and CDR2 sequences are MNHEY and SMNVEV (reference sequence). CDR3 nucleotide sequence: TGTGCCAGCAGTACATACCTAGCGGGAGATCCCAATGAGCAGTTCTTC. This gives the protein CASSTYLAGDPNEQFF.

This clonotype occurred many times. The chain is built from TRBV12-3 or TRBV12-4 and TRBJ1-5; possibly TRBD1 for D (6 bases). Deletions cut 3 bases from V and 2 bases from J, with 11 bases between. This CDR3 spans 15 amino acids. CDR3 sequence reads: CASSLYRDGNQPQHF. The CDR3 coding sequence is TGTGCCAGCAGTTTGTACAGGGACGGCAATCAGCCCCAGCATTTT.

There are a few counts of this clonotype. Its ends do not fully match the called genes, so a read error is possible. V usage is TRBV12-5 and J usage is TRBJ1-1; a possible D gene is TRBD1 (6 bases). Germline loops: CDR1 LGHNT, CDR2 FRNRAP. The CDR3 consists of 13 residues. The CDR3 loop is CASREGVNTEAFF. CDR3 nucleotides: TGTGCTAGTCGGGAGGGGGTGAACACTGAGGCTTTCTTT.

This clonotype was counted many times. V is TRBV28 and J is TRBJ2-2, with D perhaps TRBD2 (6 bases). The CDR3 is 15 residues long. CDR1 and CDR2 (germline): MDHEN, SYDVKM. Between the trimmed V and J ends, which lost 5 bases and 5 bases, there was a span of 15 bases. The CDR3 loop is CASSPRDKRTGELFF. The CDR3, as DNA: TGTGCCAGCAGTCCGCGGGATAAGAGGACCGGGGAGCTGTTTTTT.

This clonotype has more than one count but fewer than ten. The chain joins TRBV6-1 to TRBJ2-7, with D maybe TRBD1 (6 bases). The CDR3 contains 15 residues. V lost 6 bases to trimming and J lost 2 bases, with 17 bases between them. From germline, CDR1 is MNHNS and CDR2 SASEGT. In nucleotides, the CDR3 is TGTGCCAGCAGACCTACAGGGTTTGGGGCCTACGAGCAGTACTTC. It specifies CASRPTGFGAYEQYF.

Ten or more counts support this clonotype. The chain joins TRBV3-1 to TRBJ2-5; the match to TRBD2 covers 8 bases. This CDR3 is 15 amino acids long. CDR1 and CDR2 (germline): LGHDT, YNNKEL (reference sequence). V shed 1 base, J shed 5 bases, and the junction held 6 bases outside the gene matches. CDR3 nucleotide sequence: TGTGCCAGCAGCCAAGCAAGCGGGAGTGGTGAGACCCAGTACTTC. It specifies CASSQASGSGETQYF.

The chain combines TRBV28 with TRBJ2-3; TRBD2 matches 16 bases. This CDR3 contains 18 residues. Losses at the gene ends were 7 bases for V and 5 bases for J; bases not matched to a gene: 12. Germline CDR1 and CDR2: MDHEN and SYDVKM. CDR3 protein: CASTTGLAGGRAQDTQYF. Written as DNA, the CDR3 is TGTGCCAGCACCACGGGACTAGCGGGAGGGCGGGCACAAGATACGCAGTATTTT. The variable domain in full, completed from reference TRBV28 and TRBJ2-3, reads DVKVTQSSRYLVKRTGEKVFLECVQDMDHENMFWYRQDPGLGLRLIYFSYDVKMKEKGDIPEGYSVSREKKERFSLILESASTNQTSMYLCASTTGLAGGRAQDTQYFGPGTRLTVL.

The rearrangement joins TRBV7-2 to TRBJ2-4, with D perhaps given as TRBD1 or TRBD2 (5 bases each). CDR1 SGHTA and CDR2 FQGNSA come from the germline V gene. The length of the CDR3 is 16 residues. V shed 1 base and J shed 0 bases, with 10 bases lying between them. The CDR3 loop is CASSLVPGTAKNIQYF. DNA for the CDR3: TGTGCCAGCAGCTTAGTGCCAGGGACAGCCAAAAACATTCAGTACTTC. The whole variable domain, filled in from reference TRBV7-2 and TRBJ2-4, reads GAGVSQSPSNKVTEKGKDVELRCDPISGHTALYWYRQSLGQGLEFLIYFQGNSAPDKSGLPSDRFSAERTGGSVSTLTIQRTQQEDSAVYLCASSLVPGTAKNIQYFGAGTRLSVL.

This clonotype was recorded at least ten times. This chain links TRBV27 with TRBJ2-7; D is perhaps TRBD2 (6 bases). The germline V gene encodes CDR1 MNHEY and CDR2 SMNVEV (reference sequence). The CDR3 runs 16 residues. Trimming shortened V by 1 base and J by 4 bases, and 17 bases separated the two germline ends. CDR3 DNA sequence: TGTGCCAGCAGTTTATATGGCGGGGCGTCCCAATACGAGCAGTACTTC. Encoded protein: CASSLYGGASQYEQYF.

This clonotype was detected only a few times. This sequence joins TRBV29-1 and TRBJ2-7; the match to TRBD2 covers 8 bases. The CDR3 spans 14 residues. V shed 6 bases, J shed 4 bases, and the junction held 11 bases outside the gene matches. Germline CDR1 SQVTM, CDR2 ANQGSEA. The CDR3 DNA reads as TGCAGCGTGAAGACTAGCGCCGGAGGGTACGAGCAGTACTTC. Protein sequence: CSVKTSAGGYEQYF.

In regard to this clonotype: In this CDR3 the conserved last residue, phenylalanine or tryptophan, is missing, so a read error is likely. The rearrangement links TRBV11-2 to TRBJ2-5; 11 nucleotides match TRBD2. The ends lost 1 base at V and 5 bases at J; junction bases unmatched: 6. Germline CDR1 is SGHAT and CDR2 is FQNNGV. The CDR3 has 16 amino acids. CDR3: CASSLGLAGGPETQYL. The CDR3 DNA follows: TGTGCCAGCAGCTTAGGGTTAGCGGGAGGGCCGGAGACCCAGTACCTC.

V gene TRBV7-2 combines with J gene TRBJ1-5, with 9 bases that match TRBD1. The length of the CDR3 is 15 residues. The trim removed 1 base at V and 2 bases at J, leaving 0 bases unmatched. Germline CDR1 is SGHTA and CDR2 is FQGNSA. The CDR3 coding sequence is TGTACCAGCAGCTTAGGGGACAGGGGCAATCAGCCCCAGCATTTT. Translation: CTSSLGDRGNQPQHF.

This chain connects TRBV4-1 to TRBJ1-2; D gene unclear. CDR3 length equals 14 residues. V was clipped by 4 bases and J by 6 bases, with 15 bases between them. CDR1 and CDR2 (germline): MGHRA, YSYEKL. CDR3 coding DNA: TGCGCCAGCAGCCCTCCAACATACATCGATGGCTACACCTTC. Translating it yields CASSPPTYIDGYTF.

This clonotype was detected ten times or more. J is TRBJ2-7 and V is TRBV7-9; 8 bases agree with TRBD1. CDR3 length equals 16 residues. Trimming cost V 4 bases and J 1 base; bases outside gene matches: 9. Per germline, CDR1 SEHNR and CDR2 FQNEAQ (reference sequence). This chain's CDR3 is CASSSPGTGPSYEQYF. CDR3 DNA: TGTGCCAGCAGCTCTCCCGGGACAGGACCGTCCTACGAGCAGTACTTC.

This chain links TRBV11-1 with TRBJ2-7; D may be TRBD1 (5 bases). Germline V CDR1 and CDR2: SGHAT, FQDESV (reference sequence). CDR3 length: 12 amino acids. Trimming took off 8 bases at V and 3 bases at J, with 11 bases between the two ends. Here the CDR3 reads CASRLDSYEQYF. The CDR3 DNA is TGTGCCAGCCGCCTCGACAGCTACGAGCAGTACTTC.

This clonotype was observed many times. This chain connects TRBV28 to TRBJ1-2; TRBD1 agrees at 8 bases. Germline V gene lookup returns CDR1 MDHEN and CDR2 SYDVKM. The CDR3 spans 14 residues. Trimming cost V 4 bases and J 7 bases; bases outside gene matches: 8. In nucleotides, the CDR3 is TGTGCCAGCAGTTCAACGCGGACAGGGTCTGGCTACACCTTC. Protein product: CASSSTRTGSGYTF.

This clonotype was seen ten or more times. The chain links TRBV3-1 to TRBJ2-7; no clear D gene. From germline, CDR1 is LGHDT and CDR2 YNNKEL (reference sequence). Trimming left V 4 bases short and J 3 bases short, with 13 bases between. This CDR3 comprises 14 residues. The CDR3 nucleotides are TGTGCCAGCAGCCGGATGGTAGGCAACTACGAGCAGTACTTC. Translating gives CASSRMVGNYEQYF.